This T cell receptor (beta chain) was found in a study of OX40 agonist ivuxolimab in advanced cancers. The CDR3 sequence is 15 residues long. V shed 10 bases and J shed 3 bases, with 21 bases lying between them. CDR1 MGHRA and CDR2 YSYEKL come from the germline V gene. This clone was detected once. Sequenced by immunoSEQ multiplex PCR; TCRdb stores in-frame clones only, minus some. This table holds 25,000 to 35,000 clones, 80% to 85% found once. V gene TRBV4-1 combines with J gene TRBJ2-5; D could derive from TRBD1 or TRBD2 (5 bases each). The sample in question was CD4+ or CD8+ T cells sorted from blood, obtained in a trial of the OX40 agonist ivuxolimab. This receptor was obtained from an adult with an advanced solid tumor such as melanoma, head and neck, liver or kidney cancer. The CDR3: CATSRRGAREETQYF. CDR3 bases: TGCGCCACCTCCCGTAGAGGGGCCCGGGAAGAGACCCAGTACTTC.